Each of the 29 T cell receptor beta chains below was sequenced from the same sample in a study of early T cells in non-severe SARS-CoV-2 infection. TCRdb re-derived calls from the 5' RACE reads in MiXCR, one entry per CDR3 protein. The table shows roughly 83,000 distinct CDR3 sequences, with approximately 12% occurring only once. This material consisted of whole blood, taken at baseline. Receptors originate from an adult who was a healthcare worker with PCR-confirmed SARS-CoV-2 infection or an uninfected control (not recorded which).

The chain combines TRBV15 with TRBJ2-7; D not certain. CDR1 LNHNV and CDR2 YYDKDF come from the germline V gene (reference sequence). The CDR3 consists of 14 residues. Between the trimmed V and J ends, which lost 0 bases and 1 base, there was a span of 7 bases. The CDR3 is CATSRDQLSYEQYF. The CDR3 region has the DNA TGTGCCACCAGCAGAGATCAGTTATCCTACGAGCAGTACTTC.

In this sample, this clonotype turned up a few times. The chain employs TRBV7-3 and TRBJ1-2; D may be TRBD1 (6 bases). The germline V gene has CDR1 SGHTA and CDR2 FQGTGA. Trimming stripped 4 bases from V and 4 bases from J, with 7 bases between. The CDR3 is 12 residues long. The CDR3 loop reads CASSSDSYGYTF. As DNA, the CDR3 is TGTGCCAGCAGCTCGGACAGCTATGGCTACACCTTC.

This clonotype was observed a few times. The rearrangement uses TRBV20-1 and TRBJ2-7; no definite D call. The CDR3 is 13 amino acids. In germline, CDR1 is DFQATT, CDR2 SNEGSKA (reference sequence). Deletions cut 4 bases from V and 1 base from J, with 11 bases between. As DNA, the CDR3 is TGCAGTGCTACCGACATCTCTTCCTACGAGCAGTACTTC. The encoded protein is CSATDISSYEQYF.

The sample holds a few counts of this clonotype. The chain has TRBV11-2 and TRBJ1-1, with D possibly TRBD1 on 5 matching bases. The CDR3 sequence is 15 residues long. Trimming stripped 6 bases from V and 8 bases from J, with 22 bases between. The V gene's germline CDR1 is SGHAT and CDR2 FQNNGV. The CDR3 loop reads CASSWGRRSRGEAFF. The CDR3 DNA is TGTGCCAGCAGTTGGGGACGCCGATCCCGAGGGGAAGCTTTCTTT.

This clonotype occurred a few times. The CDR3 nucleotides read TGTGCCAGCAGCCACACGAAGAGGGCCACTGAAGCTTTCTTT. Residues: CASSHTKRATEAFF. The V gene is TRBV3-1, the J gene TRBJ1-1; D unresolved. Germline values: CDR1 LGHDT, CDR2 YNNKEL (reference sequence). There are 14 residues in the CDR3. Between the trimmed V and J ends, which lost 3 bases and 4 bases, there was a span of 12 bases.

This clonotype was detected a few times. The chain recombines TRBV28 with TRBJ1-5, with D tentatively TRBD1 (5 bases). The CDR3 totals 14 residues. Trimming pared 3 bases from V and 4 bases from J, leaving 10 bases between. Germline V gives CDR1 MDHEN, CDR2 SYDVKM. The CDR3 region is CASSFVQGNQPQHF. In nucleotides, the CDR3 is TGTGCCAGCAGTTTTGTCCAGGGTAATCAGCCCCAGCATTTT.

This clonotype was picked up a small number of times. CDR3 in DNA: TGTGCCAGCCAATCAAACTCAGGGGCTAGGGAGACCCAGTACTTC. It encodes CASQSNSGARETQYF. The chain uses TRBV27 and TRBJ2-5; perhaps TRBD1 as D (6 bases). CDR3 size: 15 residues. Per germline, CDR1 MNHEY and CDR2 SMNVEV (reference sequence). Trimming removed 8 bases at V and 5 bases at J, with 21 bases between.

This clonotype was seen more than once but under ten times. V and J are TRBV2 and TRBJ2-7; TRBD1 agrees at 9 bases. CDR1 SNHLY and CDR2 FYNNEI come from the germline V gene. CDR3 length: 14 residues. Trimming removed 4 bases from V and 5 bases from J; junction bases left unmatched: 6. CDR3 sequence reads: CASSVMGQGHEQYF. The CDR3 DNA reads TGTGCCAGCAGTGTCATGGGACAGGGACACGAGCAGTACTTC.

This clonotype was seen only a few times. In nucleotides, the CDR3 is TGTGCCAGCAGCCCCGGGGAGCTGTTTTTT. Protein: CASSPGELFF. The V gene is TRBV12-3 or TRBV12-4, the J gene TRBJ2-2; D is ambiguous. V was shortened by 6 bases and J by 6 bases, with 2 bases between the two germline ends. CDR3 size: 10 residues.

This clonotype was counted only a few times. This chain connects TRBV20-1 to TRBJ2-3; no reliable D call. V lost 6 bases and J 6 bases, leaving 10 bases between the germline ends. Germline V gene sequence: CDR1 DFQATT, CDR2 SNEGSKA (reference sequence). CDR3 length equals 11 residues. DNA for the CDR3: TGCAGTGCCATGAGTGAGGATACGCAGTATTTT. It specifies CSAMSEDTQYF.

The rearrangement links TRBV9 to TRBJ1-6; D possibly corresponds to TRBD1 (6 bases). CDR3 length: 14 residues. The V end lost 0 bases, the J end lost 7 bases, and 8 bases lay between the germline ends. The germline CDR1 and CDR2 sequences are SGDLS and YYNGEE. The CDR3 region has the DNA TGTGCCAGCAGCGTAGAGGACAGAAATTCACCCCTCCACTTT. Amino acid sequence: CASSVEDRNSPLHF.

CDR3 sequence reads: CASSTRGFYTEAFF. The CDR3 DNA is TGTGCCAGTAGTACCCGGGGATTCTACACTGAAGCTTTCTTT. The chain combines TRBV19 with TRBJ1-1; D is uncertain. There are 14 residues in the CDR3. V lost 4 bases to trimming and J lost 3 bases, with 12 bases between them. Per the germline V gene, CDR1 is LNHDA and CDR2 is SQIVND (reference sequence).

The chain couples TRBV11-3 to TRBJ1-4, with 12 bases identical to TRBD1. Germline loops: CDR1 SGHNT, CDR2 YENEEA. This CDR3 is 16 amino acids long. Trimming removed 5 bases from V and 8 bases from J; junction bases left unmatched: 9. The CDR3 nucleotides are TGTGCCAGCAGCATCGGGACAGGGGGCTATTTGGAAAAACTGTTTTTT. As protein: CASSIGTGGYLEKLFF.

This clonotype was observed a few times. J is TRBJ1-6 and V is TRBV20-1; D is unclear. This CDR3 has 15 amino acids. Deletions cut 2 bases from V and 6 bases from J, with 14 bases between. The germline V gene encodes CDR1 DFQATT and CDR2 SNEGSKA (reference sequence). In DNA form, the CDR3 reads TGCAGTGCTAGACCTCTTGGTACGAGTAATTCACCCCTCCACTTT. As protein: CSARPLGTSNSPLHF.

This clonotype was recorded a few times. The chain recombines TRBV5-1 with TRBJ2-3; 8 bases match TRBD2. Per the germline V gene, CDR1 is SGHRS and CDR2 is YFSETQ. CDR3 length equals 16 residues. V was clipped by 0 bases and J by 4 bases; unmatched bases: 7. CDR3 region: CASSLGAGVVSDTQYF. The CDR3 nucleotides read TGCGCCAGCAGCTTGGGAGCGGGAGTTGTTTCAGATACGCAGTATTTT.

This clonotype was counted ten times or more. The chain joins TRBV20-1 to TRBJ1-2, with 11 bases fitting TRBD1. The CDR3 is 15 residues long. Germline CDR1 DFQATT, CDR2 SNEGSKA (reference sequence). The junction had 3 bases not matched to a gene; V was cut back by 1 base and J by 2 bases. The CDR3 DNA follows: TGCAGTGCTAGAGGATGGGACAGGGGGAACTATGGCTACACCTTC. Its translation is CSARGWDRGNYGYTF.

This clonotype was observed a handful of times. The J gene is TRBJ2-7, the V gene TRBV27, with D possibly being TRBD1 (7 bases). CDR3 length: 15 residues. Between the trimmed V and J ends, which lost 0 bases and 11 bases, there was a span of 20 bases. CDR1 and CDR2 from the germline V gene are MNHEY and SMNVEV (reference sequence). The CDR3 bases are TGTGCCAGCAGTTTATCCCTCAACAGGGGAAGGGAGGAGTACTTC. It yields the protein CASSLSLNRGREEYF.

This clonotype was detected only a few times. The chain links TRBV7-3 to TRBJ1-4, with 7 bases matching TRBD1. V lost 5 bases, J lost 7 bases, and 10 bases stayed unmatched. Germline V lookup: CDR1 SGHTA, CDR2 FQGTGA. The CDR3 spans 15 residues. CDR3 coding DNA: TGTGCCAGCAGCCCCCAGGGGGGGGCCCTTGAAAAACTGTTTTTT. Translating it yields CASSPQGGALEKLFF.

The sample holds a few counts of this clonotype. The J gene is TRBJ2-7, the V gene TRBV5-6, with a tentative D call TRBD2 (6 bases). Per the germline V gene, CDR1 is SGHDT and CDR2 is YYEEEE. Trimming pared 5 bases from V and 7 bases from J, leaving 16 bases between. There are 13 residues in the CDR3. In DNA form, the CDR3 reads TGTGCCAGCAGTTACGCTAGCGTCGGAGAGCAGTACTTC. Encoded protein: CASSYASVGEQYF.

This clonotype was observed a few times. CDR3 sequence (DNA): TGTGCCAGCAGTGATTTGGTGAGCGGCACTGAAGCTTTCTTT. This encodes CASSDLVSGTEAFF. The J gene is TRBJ1-1, the V gene TRBV25-1; D gene uncertain. This CDR3 has 14 amino acids. Germline V gene lookup returns CDR1 MGHDK and CDR2 SYGVNS. V was shortened by 3 bases and J by 4 bases, with 12 bases between the two germline ends.

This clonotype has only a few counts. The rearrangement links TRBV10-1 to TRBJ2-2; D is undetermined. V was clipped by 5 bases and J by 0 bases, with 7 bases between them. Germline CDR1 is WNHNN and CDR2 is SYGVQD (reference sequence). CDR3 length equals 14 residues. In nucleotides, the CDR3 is TGCGCCAGCAGTTCCCTCACGAACACCGGGGAGCTGTTTTTT. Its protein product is CASSSLTNTGELFF.

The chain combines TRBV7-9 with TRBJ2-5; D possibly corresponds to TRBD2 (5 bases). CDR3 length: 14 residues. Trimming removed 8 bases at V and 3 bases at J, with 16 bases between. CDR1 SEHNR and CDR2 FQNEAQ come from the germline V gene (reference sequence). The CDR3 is CASGERAVKETQYF. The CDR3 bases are TGTGCCAGCGGGGAGAGGGCTGTAAAAGAGACCCAGTACTTC.

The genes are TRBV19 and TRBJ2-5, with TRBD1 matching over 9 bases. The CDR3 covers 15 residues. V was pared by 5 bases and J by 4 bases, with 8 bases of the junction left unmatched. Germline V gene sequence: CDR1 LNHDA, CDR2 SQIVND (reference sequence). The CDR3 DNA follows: TGTGCCAGTAGTCCCAGGACAGGGGCGGCAGAGACCCAGTACTTC. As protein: CASSPRTGAAETQYF.

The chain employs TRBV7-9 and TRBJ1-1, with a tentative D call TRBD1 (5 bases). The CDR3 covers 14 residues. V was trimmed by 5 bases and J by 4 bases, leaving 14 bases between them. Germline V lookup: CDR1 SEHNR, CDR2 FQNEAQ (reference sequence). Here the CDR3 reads CASSPRQGVTEAFF. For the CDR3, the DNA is TGTGCCAGCAGCCCACGGCAGGGTGTCACTGAAGCTTTCTTT.

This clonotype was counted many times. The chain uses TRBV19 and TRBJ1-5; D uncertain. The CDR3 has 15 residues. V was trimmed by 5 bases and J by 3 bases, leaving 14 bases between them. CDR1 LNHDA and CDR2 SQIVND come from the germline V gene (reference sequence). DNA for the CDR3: TGTGCCAGTAGTCAAACCGGGAGGTACAATCAGCCCCAGCATTTT. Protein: CASSQTGRYNQPQHF.

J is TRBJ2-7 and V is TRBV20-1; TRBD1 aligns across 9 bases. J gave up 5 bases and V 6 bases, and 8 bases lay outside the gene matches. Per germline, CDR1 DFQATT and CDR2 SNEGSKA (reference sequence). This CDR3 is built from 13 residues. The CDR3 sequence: CSAPGDRENEQYF. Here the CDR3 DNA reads TGCAGTGCCCCGGGGGACAGGGAGAACGAGCAGTACTTC.

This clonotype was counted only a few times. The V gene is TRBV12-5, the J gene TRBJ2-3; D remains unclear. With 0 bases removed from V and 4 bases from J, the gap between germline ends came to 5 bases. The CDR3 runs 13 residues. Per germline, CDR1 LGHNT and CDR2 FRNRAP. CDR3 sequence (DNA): TGTGCTAGTGGTTTGGTAAACGCAGATACGCAGTATTTT. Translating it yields CASGLVNADTQYF.

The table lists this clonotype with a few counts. Here the CDR3 reads CASSYSGVATKNTQYF. CDR3 DNA sequence: TGTGCCAGCAGTTACTCAGGGGTAGCCACAAAAAATACGCAGTATTTT. The chain carries TRBV6-5 and TRBJ2-3, with TRBD1 as a possible D gene (5 bases). The CDR3 is 16 amino acids. Germline-derived CDR1 and CDR2 are MNHEY and SVGAGI. With 0 bases removed from V and 7 bases from J, the gap between germline ends came to 17 bases.

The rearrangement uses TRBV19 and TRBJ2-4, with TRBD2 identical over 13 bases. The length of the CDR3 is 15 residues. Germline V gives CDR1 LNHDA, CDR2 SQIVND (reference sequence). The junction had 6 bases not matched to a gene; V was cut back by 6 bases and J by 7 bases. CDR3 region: CASRTGTSGMNIQYF. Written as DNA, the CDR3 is TGTGCCAGTAGAACCGGGACTAGCGGGATGAACATTCAGTACTTC.